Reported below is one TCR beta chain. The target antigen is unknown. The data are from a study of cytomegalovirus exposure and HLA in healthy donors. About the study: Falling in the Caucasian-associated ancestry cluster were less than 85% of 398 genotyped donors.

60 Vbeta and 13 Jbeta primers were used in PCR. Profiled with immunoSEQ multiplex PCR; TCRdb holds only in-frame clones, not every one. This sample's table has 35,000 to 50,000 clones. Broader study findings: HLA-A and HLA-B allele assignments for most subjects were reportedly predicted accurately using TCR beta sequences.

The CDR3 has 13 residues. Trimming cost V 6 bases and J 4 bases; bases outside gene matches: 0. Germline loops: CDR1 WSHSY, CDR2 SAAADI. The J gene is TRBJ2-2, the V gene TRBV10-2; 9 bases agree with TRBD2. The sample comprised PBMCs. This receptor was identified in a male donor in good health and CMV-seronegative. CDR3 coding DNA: TGCGCCAGCAGGACTAGCGGCACCGGGGAGCTGTTTTTT. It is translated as CASRTSGTGELFF.